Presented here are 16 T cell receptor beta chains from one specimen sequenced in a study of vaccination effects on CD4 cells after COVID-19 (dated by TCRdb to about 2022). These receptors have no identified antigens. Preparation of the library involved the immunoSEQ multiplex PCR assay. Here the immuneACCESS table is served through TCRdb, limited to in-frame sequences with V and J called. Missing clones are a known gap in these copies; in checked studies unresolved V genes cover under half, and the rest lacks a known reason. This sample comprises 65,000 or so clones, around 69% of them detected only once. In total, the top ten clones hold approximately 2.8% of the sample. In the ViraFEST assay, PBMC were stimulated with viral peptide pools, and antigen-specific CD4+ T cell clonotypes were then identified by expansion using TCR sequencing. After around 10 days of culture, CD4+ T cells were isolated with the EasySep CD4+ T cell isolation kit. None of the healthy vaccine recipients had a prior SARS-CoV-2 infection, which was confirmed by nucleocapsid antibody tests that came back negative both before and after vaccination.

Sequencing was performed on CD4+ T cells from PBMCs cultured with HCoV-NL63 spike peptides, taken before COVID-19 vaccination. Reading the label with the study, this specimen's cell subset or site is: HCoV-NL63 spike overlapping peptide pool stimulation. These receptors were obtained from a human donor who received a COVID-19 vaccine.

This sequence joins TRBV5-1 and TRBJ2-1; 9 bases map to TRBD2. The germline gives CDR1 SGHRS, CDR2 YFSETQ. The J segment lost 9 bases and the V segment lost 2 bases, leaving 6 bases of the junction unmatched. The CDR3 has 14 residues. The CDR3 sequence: CASSFIEAGGEQFF. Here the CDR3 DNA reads TGCGCCAGCAGCTTTATAGAAGCGGGGGGTGAGCAGTTCTTC.

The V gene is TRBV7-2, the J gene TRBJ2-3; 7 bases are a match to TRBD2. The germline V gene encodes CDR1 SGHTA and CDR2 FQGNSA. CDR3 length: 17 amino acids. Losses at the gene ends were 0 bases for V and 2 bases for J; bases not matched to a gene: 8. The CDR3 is CASSLAGGLILTDTQYF. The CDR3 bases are TGTGCCAGCAGCTTAGCGGGGGGACTAATCCTCACAGATACGCAGTATTTT.

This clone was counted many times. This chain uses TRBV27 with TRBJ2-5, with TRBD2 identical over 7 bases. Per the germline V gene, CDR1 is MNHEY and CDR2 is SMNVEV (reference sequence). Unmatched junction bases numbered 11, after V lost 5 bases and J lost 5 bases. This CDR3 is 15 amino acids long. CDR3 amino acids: CASSPGTTSVETQYF. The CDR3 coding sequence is TGTGCCAGCAGTCCCGGGACTACTTCTGTGGAGACCCAGTACTTC.

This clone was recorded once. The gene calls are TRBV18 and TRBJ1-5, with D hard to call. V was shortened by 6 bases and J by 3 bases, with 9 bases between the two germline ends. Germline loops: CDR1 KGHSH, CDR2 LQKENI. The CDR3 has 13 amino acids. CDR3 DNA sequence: TGTGCCAGCTCCCTCGGGGTCAATCAGCCCCAGCATTTT. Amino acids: CASSLGVNQPQHF. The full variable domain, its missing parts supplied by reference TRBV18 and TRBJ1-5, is NAGVMQNPRHLVRRRGQEARLRCSPMKGHSHVYWYRQLPEEGLKFMVYLQKENIIDESGMPKERFSAEFPKEGPSILRIQQVVRGDSAAYFCASSLGVNQPQHFGDGTRLSIL.

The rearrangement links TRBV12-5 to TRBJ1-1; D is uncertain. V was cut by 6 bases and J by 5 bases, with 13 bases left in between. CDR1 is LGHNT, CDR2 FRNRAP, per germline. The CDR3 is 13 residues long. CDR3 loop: CASGSREGTEAFF. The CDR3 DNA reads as TGTGCTAGTGGGTCTAGGGAAGGAACTGAAGCTTTCTTT.

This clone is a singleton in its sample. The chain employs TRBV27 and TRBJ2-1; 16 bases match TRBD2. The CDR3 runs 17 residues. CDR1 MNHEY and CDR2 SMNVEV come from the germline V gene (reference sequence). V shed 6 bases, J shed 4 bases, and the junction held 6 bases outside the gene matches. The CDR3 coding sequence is TGTGCCAGCAGGCCCGGGACTAGCGGGGGGGCGTACAATGAGCAGTTCTTC. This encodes CASRPGTSGGAYNEQFF.

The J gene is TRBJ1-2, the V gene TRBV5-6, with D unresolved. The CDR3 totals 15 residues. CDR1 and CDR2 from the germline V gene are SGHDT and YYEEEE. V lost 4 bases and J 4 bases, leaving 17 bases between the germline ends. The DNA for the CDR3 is TGTGCCAGCAGCCTGGGGTGGCAGAGCTTCTATGGCTACACCTTC. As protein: CASSLGWQSFYGYTF.

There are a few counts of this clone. The CDR3 region is CASSYSTVYTGELFF. CDR3 sequence (DNA): TGTGCCAGCAGTTACTCGACCGTCTACACCGGGGAGCTGTTTTTT. V usage is TRBV6-2 or TRBV6-3 and J usage is TRBJ2-2; D remains ambiguous. V gave up 0 bases and J gave up 3 bases, with 8 bases separating them. Germline V gives CDR1 MNHEY, CDR2 SVGEGT. The CDR3 spans 15 residues.

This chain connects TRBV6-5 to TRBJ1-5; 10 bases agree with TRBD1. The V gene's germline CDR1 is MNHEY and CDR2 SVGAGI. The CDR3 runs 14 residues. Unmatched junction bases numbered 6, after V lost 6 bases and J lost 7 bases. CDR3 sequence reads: CASRRQGANQPQHF. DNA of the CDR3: TGTGCCAGCAGGCGACAGGGGGCTAACCAGCCCCAGCATTTT.

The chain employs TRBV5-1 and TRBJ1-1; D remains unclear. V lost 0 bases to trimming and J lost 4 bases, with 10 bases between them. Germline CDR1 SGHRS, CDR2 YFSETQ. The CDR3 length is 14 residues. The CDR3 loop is CASSLDYGGTEAFF. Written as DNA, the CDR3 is TGCGCCAGCAGCTTGGATTACGGAGGCACTGAAGCTTTCTTT.

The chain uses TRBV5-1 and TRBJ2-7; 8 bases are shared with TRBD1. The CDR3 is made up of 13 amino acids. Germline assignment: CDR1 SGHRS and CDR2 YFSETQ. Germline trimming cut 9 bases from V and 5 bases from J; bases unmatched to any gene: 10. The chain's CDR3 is CATINRGSHEQYV. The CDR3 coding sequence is TGCGCCACCATCAACAGGGGGAGCCACGAGCAGTACGTC.

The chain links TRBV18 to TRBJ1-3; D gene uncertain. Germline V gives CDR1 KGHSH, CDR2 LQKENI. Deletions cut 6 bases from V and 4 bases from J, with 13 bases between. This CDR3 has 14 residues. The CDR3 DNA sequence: TGTGCCAGCTCCGATTTGGGGTCCGGAAACACCATATATTTT. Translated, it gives CASSDLGSGNTIYF.

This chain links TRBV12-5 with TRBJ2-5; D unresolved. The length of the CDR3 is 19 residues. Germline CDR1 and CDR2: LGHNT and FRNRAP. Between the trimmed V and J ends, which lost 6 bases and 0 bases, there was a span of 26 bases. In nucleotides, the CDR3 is TGTGCTAGTGGCCGGACCGAGCGCATCGATGGTTGGTACCAAGAGACCCAGTACTTC. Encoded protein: CASGRTERIDGWYQETQYF.

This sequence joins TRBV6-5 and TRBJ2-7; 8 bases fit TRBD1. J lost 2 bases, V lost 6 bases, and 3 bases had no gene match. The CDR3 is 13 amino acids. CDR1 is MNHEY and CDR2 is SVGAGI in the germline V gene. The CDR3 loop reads CASSWDRTYEQYV. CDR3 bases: TGTGCCAGCAGCTGGGACAGGACCTACGAGCAGTACGTC.

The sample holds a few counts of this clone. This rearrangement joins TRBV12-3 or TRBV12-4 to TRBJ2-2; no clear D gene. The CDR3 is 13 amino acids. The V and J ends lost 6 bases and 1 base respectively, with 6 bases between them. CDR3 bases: TGTGCCAGCAGAATGAAGAACACCGGGGAGCTGTTTTTT. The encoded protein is CASRMKNTGELFF.

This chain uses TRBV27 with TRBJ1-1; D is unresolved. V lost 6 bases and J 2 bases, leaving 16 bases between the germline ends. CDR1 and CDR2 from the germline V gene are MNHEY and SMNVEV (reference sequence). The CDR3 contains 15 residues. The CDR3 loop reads CASRSDASINTEAFF. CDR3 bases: TGTGCCAGCAGATCCGACGCCAGCATTAACACTGAAGCTTTCTTT.